This T cell receptor (beta chain) originates from a study of beta chain features in type 1 diabetes. Overall study findings and caveats: PCR could preferentially amplify shorter templates, alike in patients and controls.

Losses at the gene ends were 6 bases for V and 0 bases for J; bases not matched to a gene: 3. This CDR3 has 15 amino acids. Germline V gene lookup returns CDR1 SQVTM and CDR2 ANQGSEA. A word on this clone: The antigen is undetermined.

Every bit of the isolated RNA underwent reverse transcription, so sequencing read expressed TCRB transcripts. Clones were sequenced by immunoSEQ multiplex PCR, and TCRdb holds only the in-frame ones, with some missing. The table records about 210,000 clones, approximately 10% of them present only once. This clonotype originated in a man between 18 and 35 years old in good health. The sample was central memory CD4+ T cells from blood. The chain carries TRBV29-1 and TRBJ2-7; 15 nucleotides align to TRBD2. The CDR3 sequence: CSVRTSGRASYEQYF. CDR3 DNA sequence: TGCAGCGTCAGGACTAGCGGGAGGGCCTCCTACGAGCAGTACTTC.